This T cell receptor (beta chain) was documented in a study of T cell repertoires in cytomegalovirus infection. Study background: It was recently identified HLA-C-restricted and well-studied HLA-B-restricted CMV epitopes that the study used. CMV infection plus the matching HLA type was flagged by public TCR beta signatures. Whole-study results and caveats: Dominant in the ex vivo response were TCR beta clonotypes restricted by HLA-C and specific for CMV.

A few counts support this clonotype. Its specificity is unknown. The V gene end was trimmed by 0 bases and the J gene end by 5 bases; junction bases not matched to a gene: 7. Germline assignment: CDR1 SEHNR and CDR2 FQNEAQ (reference sequence). The CDR3 runs 18 residues. MiXCR, applied by TCRdb to the reads, yields one record per CDR3 protein. This sample carries roughly 990,000 distinct CDR3 sequences, roughly 30% of them seen once, and the ten largest clones take over 10%. This sequence was found in a human donor in good health (CMV status not recorded). Some clones in this sample may be carry-over from other donors' samples. This chain joins TRBV7-9 and TRBJ2-2; 12 bases are a match to TRBD1. Sequences were derived from cultured CD8+ T cells from PBMCs, sampled from culture after CMV antigen stimulation. In DNA form, the CDR3 reads TGTGCCAGCAGCTTAGCCGGGACAGGGGGCGTACGGACCGGGGAGCTGTTTTTT. Translating gives CASSLAGTGGVRTGELFF.